This TCR beta chain originates from a study of sequential checkpoint blockade in melanoma. Study overall: Maintenance nivolumab came after either treatment sequence.

Sample treatment: randomized to nivolumab then ipilimumab (arm A) or the reverse (arm B). Profiling relied on immunoSEQ multiplex PCR, and the TCRdb table lists in-frame clones only, not all of them. The sample yields 10,000 to 11,000 clones, 56% seen once. The TCR was taken from a human donor with melanoma. This material consisted of CD8+ T cells sorted from blood (inferred from file names), taken from a patient given nivolumab and ipilimumab in sequence.

For the CDR3, the DNA is TGCGCCAGCAGCTTGGAGGCGGCAGCTGGAATATTCATGAACACTGAAGCTTTCTTT. It is translated as CASSLEAAAGIFMNTEAFF. The V gene is TRBV5-1, the J gene TRBJ1-1; D is undetermined. There are 19 residues in the CDR3. Trimming left V 0 bases short and J 0 bases short, with 21 bases between. Germline lookup yields CDR1 SGHRS and CDR2 YFSETQ.